One sample yielded the 6 T cell receptor beta chains listed below, sequenced in a study of T-cell reconstitution after alpha-beta-depleted transplantation in children. Using unique molecular identifiers, the investigators prepared the TCRbeta library. In TCRdb, the PCR reads were re-called with MiXCR into one record per CDR3 protein. The table lists about 100,000 distinct CDR3 sequences, 5% to 7% of them singletons, with around 23% in the top ten. The sample here was PBMCs, mostly from graft donor cells, taken 360 days after TCRalphabeta/CD19-depleted stem cell transplant. These receptors were collected from a male patient aged 2-10 years who had a stem cell transplant for acute lymphoblastic leukemia, so the T cells may come from the graft donor.

The V and J genes are TRBV27 and TRBJ2-4; D unresolved. CDR3 length: 14 amino acids. V was cut by 6 bases and J by 0 bases, with 9 bases left in between. The germline V gene encodes CDR1 MNHEY and CDR2 SMNVEV (reference sequence). The CDR3 DNA reads TGTGCCAGCAGGGGATCGGTAGCCAAAAACATTCAGTACTTC. Amino acids: CASRGSVAKNIQYF.

The rearrangement uses TRBV27 and TRBJ1-4, with D possibly being TRBD1 (5 bases). Trimming removed 5 bases at V and 8 bases at J, with 18 bases between. This CDR3 is 15 amino acids long. CDR1 is MNHEY, CDR2 SMNVEV, per germline (reference sequence). DNA of the CDR3: TGTGCCAGCAGTGATTCCATGGGACGGCCCGAAAAACTGTTTTTT. Translating it yields CASSDSMGRPEKLFF.

V gene TRBV20-1 combines with J gene TRBJ1-1; no definite D call. Germline values: CDR1 DFQATT, CDR2 SNEGSKA (reference sequence). The CDR3 is 14 amino acids. The V end was cut by 0 bases, the J end by 1 base, with 9 bases between. The CDR3 coding sequence is TGCAGTGCTAGAGATAATTGGGAGAACACTGAAGCTTTCTTT. Its translation is CSARDNWENTEAFF.

This clonotype showed up many times. The V gene is TRBV7-3, the J gene TRBJ2-7; D may be TRBD1 (5 bases). V was shortened by 1 base and J by 4 bases, with 11 bases between the two germline ends. CDR3 length equals 14 residues. In germline, CDR1 is SGHTA, CDR2 FQGTGA. The DNA for the CDR3 is TGTGCCAGCAGCTTAAGCAGGGATGGTTACGAGCAGTACTTC. Encoded protein: CASSLSRDGYEQYF.

In this sample, this clonotype turned up many times. The chain is built from TRBV6-5 and TRBJ2-6; tentative D call: TRBD2 (5 bases). Between the trimmed V and J ends, which lost 0 bases and 1 base, there was a span of 10 bases. The CDR3 is made up of 17 amino acids. Germline CDR1 reads MNHEY; CDR2 reads SVGAGI. The CDR3 DNA is TGTGCCAGCAGTTACTCGATATCGGGGTCTGGGGCCAACGTCCTGACTTTC. Translating gives CASSYSISGSGANVLTF.

There are a few counts of this clonotype. The rearrangement uses TRBV11-1 and TRBJ2-6; D is tentatively TRBD1 or TRBD2 (6 bases each). CDR3 length equals 20 residues. V gave up 2 bases and J gave up 1 base, with 21 bases separating them. Per the germline V gene, CDR1 is SGHAT and CDR2 is FQDESV (reference sequence). The CDR3 sequence is CASSLLGSGGRKSGANVLTF. In DNA, the CDR3 is TGTGCCAGCAGCTTACTGGGGAGTGGGGGGCGGAAATCTGGGGCCAACGTCCTGACTTTC.